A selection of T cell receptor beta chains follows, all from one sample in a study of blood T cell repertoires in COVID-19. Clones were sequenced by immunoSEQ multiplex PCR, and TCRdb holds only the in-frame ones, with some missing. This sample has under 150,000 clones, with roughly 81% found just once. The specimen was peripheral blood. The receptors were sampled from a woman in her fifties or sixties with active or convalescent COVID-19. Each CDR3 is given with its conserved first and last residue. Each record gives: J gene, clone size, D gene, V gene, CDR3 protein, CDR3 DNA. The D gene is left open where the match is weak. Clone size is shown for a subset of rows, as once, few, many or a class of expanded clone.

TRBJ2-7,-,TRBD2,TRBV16,CASSQYHWTSGGTYEQYF,TGTGCCAGCAGCCAATACCACTGGACTAGCGGAGGGACCTACGAGCAGTACTTC
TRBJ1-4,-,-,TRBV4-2,CASSQRQITTNEKLFF,TGTGCCAGCAGCCAGAGACAGATTACAACTAATGAAAAACTGTTTTTT
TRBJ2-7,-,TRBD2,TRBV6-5,CASSWWREDDF,TGTGCCAGCAGTTGGTGGCGGGAGGACGACTTC
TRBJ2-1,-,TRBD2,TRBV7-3,CASSLRVGSGYNEQFF,TGTGCCAGCAGCTTAAGGGTTGGTAGCGGGTACAATGAGCAGTTCTTC
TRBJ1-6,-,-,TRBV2,CASSDRETLSYNSPLHF,TGTGCCAGCAGTGATAGGGAGACGCTCTCCTATAATTCACCCCTCCACTTT
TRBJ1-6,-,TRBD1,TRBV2,CASSFQTGFGGNSPLHF,TGTGCCAGCAGTTTCCAGACAGGGTTTGGGGGCAATTCACCCCTCCACTTT
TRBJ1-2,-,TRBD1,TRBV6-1,CASSEGQGHGYTF,TGTGCCAGCAGTGAAGGACAGGGACATGGCTACACCTTC
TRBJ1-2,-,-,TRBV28,CASSWAGANYGYTF,TGTGCCAGCAGTTGGGCAGGTGCCAACTATGGCTACACCTTC
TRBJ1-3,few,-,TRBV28,CASSRLPFSGNTIYF,TGTGCCAGCAGTCGTCTACCCTTCTCTGGAAACACCATATATTTT
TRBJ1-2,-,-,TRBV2,CASSEAGRPNYGYTF,TGTGCCAGCAGTGAAGCGGGCCGGCCCAACTATGGCTACACCTTC
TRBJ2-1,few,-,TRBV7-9,CASSFAGNEQFF,TGTGCCAGCAGCTTCGCCGGCAATGAGCAGTTCTTC
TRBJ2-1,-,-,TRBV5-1,CASSQKQGRGNEQFF,TGCGCCAGCAGCCAAAAACAGGGAAGGGGAAATGAGCAGTTCTTC
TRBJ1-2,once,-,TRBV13,CASSLTGYYGYTF,TGTGCCAGCAGCCTTACAGGGTACTATGGCTACACCTTC
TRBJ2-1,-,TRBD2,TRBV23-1,CASSTSTPSGRGSYNEQFF,TGCGCCAGCAGTACCAGTACGCCAAGCGGGAGAGGCTCCTACAATGAGCAGTTCTTC
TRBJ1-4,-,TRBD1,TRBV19,CATSDRDFPEKLFF,TGTGCCACCAGCGACAGGGATTTTCCGGAAAAACTGTTTTTT
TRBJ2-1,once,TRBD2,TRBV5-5,CASSPGTSLYNEQFF,TGTGCCAGCAGCCCCGGGACTAGCCTCTACAATGAGCAGTTCTTC
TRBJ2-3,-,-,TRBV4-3,CASSQDNGNTDTQYF,TGCGCCAGCAGCCAAGATAACGGGAACACAGATACGCAGTATTTT
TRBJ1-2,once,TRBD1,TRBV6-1,CASSEGGQVNYGYTF,TGTGCCAGCAGTGAAGGAGGACAGGTGAACTATGGCTACACCTTC
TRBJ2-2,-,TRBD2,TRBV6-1,CASSELGGETGELFF,TGTGCCAGCAGTGAACTCGGGGGGGAAACCGGGGAGCTGTTTTTT
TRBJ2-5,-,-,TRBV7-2,CASSRYQETQYF,TGTGCCAGCAGCCGGTACCAAGAGACCCAGTACTTC
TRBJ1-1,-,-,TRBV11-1,CASSLMTGSNTEAFF,TGTGCCAGCAGCCTAATGACAGGATCGAACACTGAAGCTTTCTTT
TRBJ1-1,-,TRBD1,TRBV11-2,CASSLEGQVNTEAFF,TGTGCCAGCAGCTTAGAGGGACAGGTGAACACTGAAGCTTTCTTT
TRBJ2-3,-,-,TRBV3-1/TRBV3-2,CASSQDPLRTLSTDTQYF,TGTGCCAGCAGCCAAGACCCCCTGCGGACTTTAAGCACAGATACGCAGTATTTT
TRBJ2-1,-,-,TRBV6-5,CASSYSRRGHYNEQFF,TGTGCCAGCAGTTACTCGCGGCGGGGGCACTACAATGAGCAGTTCTTC
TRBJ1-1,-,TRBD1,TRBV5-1,CASSLGTGGAVRTEAFF,TGCGCCAGCAGCCTTGGGACAGGGGGCGCCGTAAGAACTGAAGCTTTCTTT
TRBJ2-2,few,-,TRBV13,CASSPGHNTGELFF,TGTGCCAGCAGCCCGGGACATAACACCGGGGAGCTGTTTTTT
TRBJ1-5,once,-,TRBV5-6,CASSLVAGGGNQPQHF,TGTGCCAGCAGCTTGGTGGCCGGAGGTGGGAATCAGCCCCAGCATTTT
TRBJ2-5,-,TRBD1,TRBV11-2,CASSLPGTGSAQYF,TGTGCCAGCAGCTTGCCAGGGACAGGGTCGGCCCAGTACTTC
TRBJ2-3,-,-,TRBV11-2,CASSRLSVAGSDTQYF,TGTGCCAGCAGCCGACTCTCCGTCGCGGGGTCTGATACGCAGTATTTT
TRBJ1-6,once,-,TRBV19,CASRDIGAVSPLHF,TGTGCCAGTCGGGACATAGGAGCAGTCTCACCCCTCCACTTT
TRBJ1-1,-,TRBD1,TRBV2,CASSPGQGGRTEAFF,TGTGCCAGCAGTCCGGGACAGGGGGGGAGGACTGAAGCTTTCTTT
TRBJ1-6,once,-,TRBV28,CASSLVGRSSYNSPLHF,TGTGCCAGCAGTTTAGTCGGCCGGAGCTCCTATAATTCACCCCTCCACTTT
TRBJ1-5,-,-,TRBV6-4,CASRTGTYNQPQHF,TGTGCCAGCAGAACCGGGACTTACAATCAGCCCCAGCATTTT
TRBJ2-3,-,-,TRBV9,CASSRLDIGTDTQYF,TGTGCCAGCAGTCGACTAGATATCGGCACAGATACGCAGTATTTT
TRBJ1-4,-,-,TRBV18,CASSPAGANEKLFF,TGTGCCAGCTCACCGGCAGGGGCTAATGAAAAACTGTTTTTT
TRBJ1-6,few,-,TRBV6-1,CASSEITVNSPLHF,TGTGCCAGCAGTGAAATCACGGTTAATTCACCCCTCCACTTT
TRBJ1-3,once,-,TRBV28,CASSLGSRAGNTIYF,TGTGCCAGCAGTTTGGGCTCCCGAGCTGGAAACACCATATATTTT
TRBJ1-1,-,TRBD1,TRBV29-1,CSVEVAGQGKTEAFF,TGCAGCGTTGAGGTGGCTGGACAGGGGAAGACTGAAGCTTTCTTT
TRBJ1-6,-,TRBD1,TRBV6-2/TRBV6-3,CASSRDRVNSPLHF,TGTGCCAGCAGTCGGGACAGGGTGAATTCACCCCTCCACTTT
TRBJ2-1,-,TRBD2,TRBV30,CAWSEGSGSVDEQFF,TGTGCCTGGAGTGAGGGTAGCGGGAGCGTGGATGAGCAGTTCTTC
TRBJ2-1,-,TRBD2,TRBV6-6,CASSYVSGGANEQFF,TGTGCCAGCAGTTACGTCAGCGGGGGGGCAAATGAGCAGTTCTTC
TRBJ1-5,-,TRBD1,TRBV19,CASSPRGTGGNQPQHF,TGTGCCAGTAGTCCGAGAGGGACAGGGGGCAATCAGCCCCAGCATTTT
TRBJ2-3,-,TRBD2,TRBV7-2,CASSPLAGITDTQYF,TGTGCCAGCAGCCCCTTAGCGGGGATCACAGATACGCAGTATTTT
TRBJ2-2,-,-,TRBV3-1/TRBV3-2,CASRHTGSGELFF,TGTGCCAGCAGGCACACAGGGTCCGGGGAGCTGTTTTTT
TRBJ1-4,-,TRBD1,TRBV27,CASSRIPGQRNEKLFF,TGTGCCAGCAGTCGAATACCGGGACAGCGGAATGAAAAACTGTTTTTT
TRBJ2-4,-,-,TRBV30,CAWSRGAATHLAKNIQYF,TGTGCCTGGAGCCGCGGGGCCGCCACTCACCTAGCCAAAAACATTCAGTACTTC
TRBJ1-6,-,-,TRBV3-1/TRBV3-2,CASSRLRPGEGSPLHF,TGTGCCAGCAGCCGATTGCGGCCAGGGGAAGGTTCACCCCTCCACTTT